This TCR beta chain came from a study of post-analysis software for immune sequencing data. Study-wide results and limits: There was significantly lower normalized Chao1 diversity in multiple sclerosis patients than in controls.

In its sample, this clonotype was seen a few times. The antigen is undetermined. Unique-molecular-identifier-tagged TCR beta cDNA libraries were used. The T cell input of about 0.9 to 10 million gave roughly 500,000 cDNA molecules. TCRdb processed the PCR reads anew with MiXCR; each CDR3 protein has one entry. Among around 710,000 distinct CDR3 sequences, about half were seen once, and the ten largest hold roughly 4.9%. The sample taken for sequencing was blood. The receptor was isolated from a girl between 5 and 17 years old with multiple sclerosis.

The DNA of the CDR3 is TGTGCCAGCAGCTCTACAAGGAACTCCTACGAGCAGTACTTC. It encodes CASSSTRNSYEQYF. The chain combines TRBV11-3 with TRBJ2-7; D is unclear. The V and J ends lost 4 bases and 0 bases respectively, with 10 bases between them. This CDR3 comprises 14 residues. From germline, CDR1 is SGHNT and CDR2 YENEEA.